These 15 T cell receptor beta chains were sequenced from one sample in a study of a mutant IDH1 vaccine in newly diagnosed glioma. This table comes from immunoSEQ multiplex PCR, and its TCRdb copy is limited to in-frame clones, with some not included. This table holds over 45,000 clones, 91% found once. This sample's time point: baseline, week 1 (first vaccination visit). Treatment defined: pre-vaccination baseline after standard-of-care therapy. This specimen was PBMCs, taken from a glioma patient treated with radiotherapy, temozolomide or both. The receptors come from a man over 45 with glioma.

The chain carries TRBV10-3 and TRBJ1-5; the match to TRBD1 covers 10 bases. The CDR3 loop spans 16 amino acids. V lost 2 bases and J lost 6; bases outside the gene matches: 7. Germline V gene lookup returns CDR1 ENHRY and CDR2 SYGVKD. The CDR3: CAISEVDRGPGQPQHF. CDR3 coding DNA: TGTGCCATCAGTGAGGTAGACAGGGGGCCCGGTCAGCCCCAGCATTTT.

The gene calls are TRBV6-5 and TRBJ2-1, with D tentatively TRBD2 (5 bases). V was cut by 0 bases and J by 5 bases, with 14 bases left in between. Germline values: CDR1 MNHEY, CDR2 SVGAGI. This CDR3 has 16 residues. As DNA, the CDR3 is TGTGCCAGCAGTTACTCGTTGGCTCAGCGGAACAATGAGCAGTTCTTC. Translation gives CASSYSLAQRNNEQFF.

This clone occurred a few times. The chain combines TRBV4-1 with TRBJ1-1; D gene uncertain. The V gene lost 1 base and the J gene lost 1 base, with 4 bases spanning the gap. Germline values: CDR1 MGHRA, CDR2 YSYEKL. This CDR3 contains 13 residues. The CDR3 region is CASSQVANTEAFF. CDR3 DNA: TGCGCCAGCAGCCAAGTGGCGAACACTGAAGCTTTCTTT.

The rearrangement joins TRBV15 to TRBJ2-5; a weak D match, TRBD1 (6 bases). This CDR3 contains 16 residues. Trimming removed 0 bases from V and 6 bases from J, with 17 bases in between. The V gene's germline CDR1 is LNHNV and CDR2 YYDKDF (reference sequence). CDR3 DNA sequence: TGTGCCACCAGCAGAGAAGTAGGACAGTTCTCTCAGACCCAGTACTTC. As protein: CATSREVGQFSQTQYF.

The chain employs TRBV19 and TRBJ2-1, with D possibly being TRBD2 (6 bases). Germline CDR1 LNHDA, CDR2 SQIVND (reference sequence). Trimming left V 5 bases short and J 2 bases short, with 22 bases between. CDR3 length: 18 amino acids. The CDR3 nucleotides are TGTGCCAGTAGTCCGCCGGGACTGGATTTACTAGCCTACAATGAGCAGTTCTTC. Protein product: CASSPPGLDLLAYNEQFF.

The chain has TRBV7-9 and TRBJ1-2; 8 positions agree with TRBD1. Germline V lookup: CDR1 SEHNR, CDR2 FQNEAQ (reference sequence). This CDR3 spans 13 amino acids. J lost 2 bases, V lost 5 bases, and 1 base had no gene match. CDR3 sequence: CASSRTGNYGYTF. For the CDR3, the DNA is TGTGCCAGCAGCCGGACAGGGAACTATGGCTACACCTTC.

Here the CDR3 DNA reads TGTGCCAGCAGTTTATATAGTACGCAGACGAACACTGAAGCTTTCTTT. Translated, it gives CASSLYSTQTNTEAFF. The rearrangement joins TRBV27 to TRBJ1-1, with D uncertain. The V end lost 1 base, the J end lost 1 base, and 13 bases lay between the germline ends. The CDR3 is 16 amino acids. The germline V gene encodes CDR1 MNHEY and CDR2 SMNVEV (reference sequence).

J is TRBJ2-3 and V is TRBV14; perhaps TRBD2 as D (5 bases). Trimming removed 4 bases at V and 1 base at J, with 18 bases between. The germline V gene encodes CDR1 SGHDN and CDR2 FVKESK. The CDR3 length is 17 residues. Written as DNA, the CDR3 is TGTGCCAGCAGCCCAATTGGGTTATCGGAGGGCACAGATACGCAGTATTTT. It is translated as CASSPIGLSEGTDTQYF. The full variable domain, completed using reference TRBV14 and TRBJ2-3, is EAGVTQFPSHSVIEKGQTVTLRCDPISGHDNLYWYRRVMGKEIKFLLHFVKESKQDESGMPNNRFLAERTGGTYSTLKVQPAELEDSGVYFCASSPIGLSEGTDTQYFGPGTRLTVL.

This rearrangement joins TRBV27 to TRBJ1-1; D is uncertain. The CDR3 consists of 15 residues. Germline V gene lookup returns CDR1 MNHEY and CDR2 SMNVEV (reference sequence). V lost 6 bases and J lost 4, with 18 bases in between. CDR3 nucleotide sequence: TGTGCCAGCAGCAAAGAAAAGATTACATTCACTGAAGCTTTCTTT. Its protein is CASSKEKITFTEAFF.

The rearrangement links TRBV19 to TRBJ2-7; 7 bases are a match to TRBD1. The CDR3 is made up of 13 amino acids. J gave up 3 bases and V 5 bases, and 4 bases lay outside the gene matches. From germline, CDR1 is LNHDA and CDR2 SQIVND (reference sequence). The DNA for the CDR3 is TGTGCCAGTAGTCTTAGACAGGGCTACGAGCAGTACTTC. This sequence encodes CASSLRQGYEQYF.

This rearrangement joins TRBV19 to TRBJ1-2, with D maybe TRBD1 (6 bases). V was clipped by 4 bases and J by 6 bases, with 15 bases between them. Germline-derived CDR1 and CDR2 are LNHDA and SQIVND (reference sequence). This CDR3 contains 14 residues. The CDR3 coding sequence is TGTGCCAGTAGTAAGGGGGATCGTTCGGATGGCTACACCTTC. Translated: CASSKGDRSDGYTF.

The V gene is TRBV27, the J gene TRBJ2-1; weak D call: TRBD1 (6 bases). V was trimmed by 6 bases and J by 3 bases, leaving 15 bases between them. CDR1 MNHEY and CDR2 SMNVEV come from the germline V gene (reference sequence). The CDR3 covers 15 residues. CDR3 in amino acids: CASSPQGPNYNEQFF. The DNA of the CDR3 is TGTGCCAGCAGCCCCCAGGGGCCCAACTACAATGAGCAGTTCTTC.

The chain joins TRBV30 to TRBJ2-3, with 7 bases that match TRBD1. The germline V gene has CDR1 GTSNPN and CDR2 SVGIG (reference sequence). The CDR3 spans 15 residues. J lost 0 bases, V lost 1 base, and 4 bases had no gene match. CDR3 nucleotides: TGTGCCTGGAGTGCAGGGGACAGTAGCACAGATACGCAGTATTTT. It translates to CAWSAGDSSTDTQYF.

This chain connects TRBV7-2 to TRBJ2-5, with 8 positions matching TRBD1. Germline loops: CDR1 SGHTA, CDR2 FQGNSA. This CDR3 is built from 13 residues. V was pared by 4 bases and J by 4 bases, with 2 bases of the junction left unmatched. The CDR3 protein is CASSSGQGETQYF. CDR3 bases: TGTGCCAGCAGCTCCGGACAGGGAGAGACCCAGTACTTC.

V usage is TRBV28 and J usage is TRBJ1-4, with TRBD1 identical over 9 bases. The V segment lost 6 bases and the J segment 8 bases; nucleotides outside the gene matches: 10. Germline CDR1 is MDHEN and CDR2 is SYDVKM. The CDR3 loop spans 15 amino acids. The CDR3 DNA sequence: TGTGCCAGCAGCCTTCCGGGACAGGGTAACGAAAAACTGTTTTTT. Protein sequence: CASSLPGQGNEKLFF.